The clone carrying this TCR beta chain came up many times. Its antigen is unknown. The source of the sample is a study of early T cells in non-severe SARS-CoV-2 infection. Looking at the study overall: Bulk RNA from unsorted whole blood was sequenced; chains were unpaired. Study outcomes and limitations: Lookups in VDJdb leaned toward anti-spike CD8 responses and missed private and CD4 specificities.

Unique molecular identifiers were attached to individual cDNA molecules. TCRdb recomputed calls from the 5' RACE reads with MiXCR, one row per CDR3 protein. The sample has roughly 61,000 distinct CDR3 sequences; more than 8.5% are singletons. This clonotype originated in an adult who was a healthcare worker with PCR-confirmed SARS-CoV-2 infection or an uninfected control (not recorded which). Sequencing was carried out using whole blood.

This CDR3 reads CASSLVARGNEQYF. The CDR3 DNA follows: TGTGCCAGCAGCTTAGTGGCCAGAGGGAACGAGCAGTACTTC. The rearrangement joins TRBV11-2 to TRBJ2-7; weak D call: TRBD2 (5 bases). CDR3 length equals 14 residues. Trimming cost V 1 base and J 5 bases, with 12 bases left between them. The germline V gene encodes CDR1 SGHAT and CDR2 FQNNGV.